One sample yielded the 29 T cell receptor beta chains listed below, sequenced in a study of cytomegalovirus exposure and HLA in healthy donors. The PCR was carried out with 60 Vbeta primers and 13 Jbeta primers. TCRdb's copy holds only in-frame clones and misses some; the assay was immunoSEQ multiplex PCR. The sample shows about 160,000 clones, about 80% of them seen only once. The sequenced sample consisted of PBMCs. These receptors were obtained from a woman aged 40-49 years in good health and CMV-seronegative.

The rearrangement joins TRBV28 to TRBJ2-7, with D perhaps TRBD2 (6 bases). Germline V gene sequence: CDR1 MDHEN, CDR2 SYDVKM. V lost 2 bases to trimming and J lost 4 bases, with 12 bases between them. The CDR3 covers 14 residues. CDR3 in amino acids: CASSLPGELYEQYF. The CDR3 DNA sequence: TGTGCCAGCAGTTTACCGGGAGAGTTATACGAGCAGTACTTC. Full variable domain (rest looked up from reference TRBV28 and TRBJ2-7): DVKVTQSSRYLVKRTGEKVFLECVQDMDHENMFWYRQDPGLGLRLIYFSYDVKMKEKGDIPEGYSVSREKKERFSLILESASTNQTSMYLCASSLPGELYEQYFGPGTRLTVT.

This clone appeared a few times. The chain is built from TRBV6-5 and TRBJ1-1; tentative D call: TRBD1 (6 bases). This CDR3 spans 13 amino acids. The germline V and J ends were trimmed by 6 bases and 2 bases, with 10 bases remaining between them. Per germline, CDR1 MNHEY and CDR2 SVGAGI. CDR3 sequence reads: CASRVGGNTEAFF. The CDR3 region has the DNA TGTGCCAGCAGAGTAGGGGGAAACACTGAAGCTTTCTTT.

About this clone: Other DNA sequences in the same sample also yield this CDR3. This chain links TRBV27 with TRBJ2-7, with TRBD2 matching over 11 bases. Germline V gives CDR1 MNHEY, CDR2 SMNVEV (reference sequence). This CDR3 is built from 13 residues. The ends lost 6 bases at V and 3 bases at J; junction bases unmatched: 1. The CDR3 protein is CASSGTSGYEQYF. CDR3 in DNA: TGTGCCAGCAGCGGGACTAGCGGCTACGAGCAGTACTTC.

The V call is TRBV5-1, the J call TRBJ1-1; D is possibly TRBD1 (6 bases). The CDR3 extends over 14 amino acids. Germline-derived CDR1 and CDR2 are SGHRS and YFSETQ. V dropped 4 bases and J dropped 2 bases, with 12 bases sitting between them. As DNA, the CDR3 is TGCGCCAGCAGCCCGGGGGGGCCAAACACTGAAGCTTTCTTT. Encoded protein: CASSPGGPNTEAFF.

The chain uses TRBV6-6 and TRBJ2-1; 11 bases fit TRBD2. The CDR3 consists of 16 residues. Germline values: CDR1 MNHNY, CDR2 SVGAGI (reference sequence). J was trimmed by 4 bases and V by 2 bases; bases with no gene match: 4. The chain's CDR3 is CASSYSGTSGYNEQFF. The CDR3 DNA follows: TGTGCCAGCAGTTACAGCGGGACTAGCGGATACAATGAGCAGTTCTTC.

Regarding this clone: Other nucleotide sequences from this sample produce the same CDR3. This sequence joins TRBV6-5 and TRBJ2-5; 7 nucleotides line up with TRBD2. Unmatched junction bases numbered 9, after V lost 5 bases and J lost 3 bases. The CDR3 covers 15 residues. CDR1 MNHEY and CDR2 SVGAGI come from the germline V gene. CDR3 DNA sequence: TGTGCCAGCAGTGGGGTGGGGCTAGCGGAAGAGACCCAGTACTTC. Protein product: CASSGVGLAEETQYF.

The chain couples TRBV30 to TRBJ2-7, with 11 bases fitting TRBD2. Germline V gives CDR1 GTSNPN, CDR2 SVGIG (reference sequence). V trimming: 0 bases; J trimming: 2 bases; junction bases outside the gene matches: 6. The length of the CDR3 is 16 residues. The CDR3 DNA follows: TGTGCCTGGAGTGTACTAAAGACTAGCGGGACCTACGAGCAGTACTTC. Translation gives CAWSVLKTSGTYEQYF.

The chain joins TRBV25-1 to TRBJ2-7, with a weak D call TRBD2 (5 bases). Looked up from germline, CDR1 is MGHDK and CDR2 is SYGVNS. CDR3 length: 14 amino acids. V lost 4 bases and J 7 bases, leaving 17 bases between the germline ends. CDR3 bases: TGTGCCAGCAGTGGGAGCGGCGAGCTAAGGGAGCAGTACTTC. Residues: CASSGSGELREQYF.

The chain recombines TRBV10-3 with TRBJ2-2; 8 nucleotides match TRBD1. Germline V gene data show CDR1 as ENHRY and CDR2 as SYGVKD. This CDR3 has 16 residues. The junction had 1 base not matched to a gene; V was cut back by 0 bases and J by 1 base. In DNA, the CDR3 is TGTGCCATCAGTGAGTCAGGACAGGGGAACACCGGGGAGCTGTTTTTT. Encoded protein: CAISESGQGNTGELFF.

With respect to this clone: One end of the junction is discordant with germline, which a read error may explain. The rearrangement joins TRBV7-9 to TRBJ1-2; possibly TRBD1 for D (6 bases). In germline, CDR1 is SEHNR, CDR2 FQNEAQ (reference sequence). This CDR3 is built from 13 residues. The CDR3 sequence: CSSSPGGGHGYTF. The CDR3 DNA is TGTTCCAGCAGCCCTGGGGGGGGCCATGGCTACACCTTC.

As to this clone: The sample holds other DNA sequences that translate to the same CDR3. The CDR3 DNA follows: TGTGCCAGCAGTTCCCCGCGGGGGAACACTGAAGCTTTCTTT. Its protein product is CASSSPRGNTEAFF. V gene TRBV6-5 combines with J gene TRBJ1-1; no reliable D call. V lost 4 bases and J 1 base, leaving 10 bases between the germline ends. This CDR3 spans 14 amino acids. Germline lookup yields CDR1 MNHEY and CDR2 SVGAGI.

The rearrangement joins TRBV6-5 to TRBJ1-1; D uncertain. The CDR3 runs 14 residues. Germline CDR1 MNHEY, CDR2 SVGAGI. V was cut by 0 bases and J by 9 bases, with 14 bases left in between. CDR3 loop: CASSYSTWEGQAFF. As DNA, the CDR3 is TGTGCCAGCAGTTACTCCACCTGGGAGGGCCAAGCTTTCTTT.

The CDR3 nucleotides read TGTGCCATAGCGGACAGGGTGGGGGAGACCCAGTACTTC. Amino acids: CAIADRVGETQYF. This rearrangement joins TRBV28 to TRBJ2-5; 8 bases align to TRBD1. Germline trimming cut 10 bases from V and 5 bases from J; bases unmatched to any gene: 9. Germline values: CDR1 MDHEN, CDR2 SYDVKM. CDR3 length: 13 residues.

This chain connects TRBV10-3 to TRBJ1-3; D is unclear. This CDR3 contains 15 residues. CDR1 ENHRY and CDR2 SYGVKD come from the germline V gene. Trimming pared 0 bases from V and 8 bases from J, leaving 14 bases between. The chain's CDR3 is CAISESDGRGDTIYF. DNA of the CDR3: TGTGCCATCAGTGAGTCCGACGGTAGAGGCGACACCATATATTTT.

The rearrangement links TRBV27 to TRBJ1-1; maybe TRBD1 (5 bases). Germline CDR1 and CDR2: MNHEY and SMNVEV (reference sequence). V gave up 4 bases and J gave up 4 bases, with 16 bases separating them. The CDR3 has 15 residues. In nucleotides, the CDR3 is TGTGCCAGCAGTTCCCTCCAAGGGGTGGGCACTGAAGCTTTCTTT. Its translation: CASSSLQGVGTEAFF.

Only a few counts were recorded for this clone. This rearrangement joins TRBV7-3 to TRBJ2-3; 12 nucleotides line up with TRBD2. Germline V gives CDR1 SGHTA, CDR2 FQGTGA. Losses at the gene ends were 4 bases for V and 5 bases for J; bases not matched to a gene: 7. The CDR3 consists of 16 residues. The CDR3 is CASSSYLAGGEDTQYF. The CDR3 DNA follows: TGTGCCAGCAGCTCCTACCTAGCGGGAGGGGAAGATACGCAGTATTTT.

The rearrangement joins TRBV29-1 to TRBJ1-2, with D tentatively TRBD1 (5 bases). In germline, CDR1 is SQVTM, CDR2 ANQGSEA. The CDR3 contains 14 residues. V shed 3 bases and J shed 0 bases, with 11 bases lying between them. CDR3 in amino acids: CSVDWSDTNYGYTF. As DNA, the CDR3 is TGCAGCGTTGACTGGTCGGACACTAACTATGGCTACACCTTC.

The chain carries TRBV27 and TRBJ2-5; 10 bases fit TRBD2. The V segment lost 0 bases and the J segment 4 bases; nucleotides outside the gene matches: 8. Germline values: CDR1 MNHEY, CDR2 SMNVEV (reference sequence). This CDR3 has 17 residues. CDR3 loop: CASSLSASGRSRETQYF. CDR3 nucleotides: TGTGCCAGCAGTTTATCGGCTAGCGGGAGATCGAGAGAGACCCAGTACTTC.

The chain carries TRBV27 and TRBJ2-7, with 10 bases lining up with TRBD1. V lost 6 bases and J lost 3; bases outside the gene matches: 2. The CDR3 runs to 13 residues. Germline CDR1 reads MNHEY; CDR2 reads SMNVEV (reference sequence). The CDR3 region has the DNA TGTGCCAGCAGGAGGACAGGGGGCTACGAGCAGTACTTC. Its translation is CASRRTGGYEQYF.

The chain is built from TRBV6-1 and TRBJ2-1, with 10 nucleotides matching TRBD2. V lost 2 bases, J lost 9 bases, and 10 bases stayed unmatched. The V gene's germline CDR1 is MNHNS and CDR2 SASEGT. This CDR3 spans 16 amino acids. The DNA of the CDR3 is TGTGCCAGCAGTGAACCAGCGGGAGGGCCCTCGCGTGAGCAGTTCTTC. As protein: CASSEPAGGPSREQFF.

The V gene is TRBV9, the J gene TRBJ2-3; 7 positions match TRBD2. The ends lost 4 bases at V and 13 bases at J; junction bases unmatched: 12. Germline V gene data show CDR1 as SGDLS and CDR2 as YYNGEE. The CDR3 length is 13 residues. CDR3: CASSPAVEREKYF. The CDR3 bases are TGTGCCAGCAGCCCAGCGGTTGAGCGGGAAAAGTATTTT. The whole variable domain, remainder taken from reference TRBV9 and TRBJ2-3, is DSGVTQTPKHLITATGQRVTLRCSPRSGDLSVYWYQQSLDQGLQFLIQYYNGEERAKGNILERFSAQQFPDLHSELNLSSLELGDSALYFCASSPAVEREKYFGPGTRLTVL.

This rearrangement joins TRBV5-1 to TRBJ1-1; tentatively, D is TRBD1 (6 bases). Trimming removed 7 bases from V and 4 bases from J, with 14 bases in between. This CDR3 region has 13 residues. From germline, CDR1 is SGHRS and CDR2 YFSETQ. CDR3 sequence (DNA): TGCGCCAGCGCCCAGGGGCAGACCACTGAAGCTTTCTTT. Its translation is CASAQGQTTEAFF.

The V gene is TRBV29-1, the J gene TRBJ2-1, with D tentatively TRBD2 (5 bases). The germline V gene encodes CDR1 SQVTM and CDR2 ANQGSEA. V lost 5 bases to trimming and J lost 8 bases, with 7 bases between them. This CDR3 has 10 amino acids. The CDR3 sequence: CSVLAYEQFF. The CDR3, as DNA: TGCAGCGTTCTAGCCTATGAGCAGTTCTTC.

The CDR3 nucleotides are TGTGCCAGCTCACCAAGGAGACAGATGAACACTGAAGCTTTCTTT. Translated, it gives CASSPRRQMNTEAFF. The chain links TRBV18 to TRBJ1-1; D might be TRBD1 (5 bases). Trimming shortened V by 2 bases and J by 0 bases, and 10 bases separated the two germline ends. CDR3 size: 15 residues. Germline V gives CDR1 KGHSH, CDR2 LQKENI.

This rearrangement joins TRBV15 to TRBJ2-1; 7 nucleotides agree with TRBD1. J gave up 6 bases and V 4 bases, and 12 bases lay outside the gene matches. This CDR3 spans 16 amino acids. The germline CDR1 and CDR2 sequences are LNHNV and YYDKDF (reference sequence). The DNA for the CDR3 is TGTGCCACCAGCAACACTGACAGGGCCAGGGGCAATGAGCAGTTCTTC. It translates to CATSNTDRARGNEQFF.

The count of this clone is one. CDR3 sequence reads: CASSSRDRGFGYTF. For the CDR3, the DNA is TGTGCCAGCAGCTCCCGGGACAGGGGATTCGGCTACACCTTC. This chain links TRBV11-3 with TRBJ1-2, with TRBD1 matching over 10 bases. The germline gives CDR1 SGHNT, CDR2 YENEEA. V trimming: 4 bases; J trimming: 8 bases; junction bases outside the gene matches: 7. This CDR3 comprises 14 residues.

This chain links TRBV6-6 with TRBJ1-4; the match to TRBD1 covers 7 bases. This CDR3 has 15 residues. Trimming at V came to 2 bases and at J to 5 bases, leaving 5 bases not matched to a gene. Germline V gene lookup returns CDR1 MNHNY and CDR2 SVGAGI (reference sequence). The CDR3 sequence is CASSYAGQKNEKLFF. The CDR3 DNA reads as TGTGCCAGCAGTTACGCGGGACAGAAAAATGAAAAACTGTTTTTT.

The chain has TRBV29-1 and TRBJ1-1; D gene ambiguous. The germline V and J ends were trimmed by 7 bases and 11 bases, with 20 bases remaining between them. From germline, CDR1 is SQVTM and CDR2 ANQGSEA. The CDR3 consists of 12 residues. The DNA of the CDR3 is TGCAGCGCGGGAGAGGCCGGGAGAGGTGCTTTCTTT. The encoded protein is CSAGEAGRGAFF. Filled out from reference TRBV29-1 and TRBJ1-1, the complete variable domain reads SAVISQKPSRDICQRGTSLTIQCQVDSQVTMMFWYRQQPGQSLTLIATANQGSEATYESGFVIDKFPISRPNLTFSTLTVSNMSPEDSSIYLCSAGEAGRGAFFGQGTRLTVV.

The chain has TRBV6-1 and TRBJ2-4, with D possibly being TRBD1 (5 bases). The CDR3 contains 13 residues. V lost 6 bases and J 4 bases, leaving 10 bases between the germline ends. Germline V gene sequence: CDR1 MNHNS, CDR2 SASEGT. CDR3 sequence: CASRTKGKNIQYF. As DNA, the CDR3 is TGTGCCAGCAGAACAAAGGGGAAAAACATTCAGTACTTC.